This passage covers 11 T cell receptor beta chains from one sample sequenced in a study of metastatic and nonmetastatic thyroid tumors. The entire patient cohort was treatment-naive prior to thyroid surgery. TCRdb reprocessed the PCR reads using MiXCR. The sample holds approximately 14,000 clones, nearly 35% seen once. The sequencing input was tumor tissue. The source is a male donor with papillary thyroid cancer or a benign thyroid nodule (not recorded which). Some clones in this sample may be carry-over from other donors' samples.

The chain carries TRBV28 and TRBJ2-7; 7 bases match TRBD1. Losses at the gene ends were 5 bases for V and 1 base for J; bases not matched to a gene: 8. This CDR3 has 15 amino acids. The germline V gene has CDR1 MDHEN and CDR2 SYDVKM. The CDR3 spells CASSQYRDRSYEQYF. The CDR3 DNA sequence: TGTGCCAGCAGTCAATACCGGGACAGATCCTACGAGCAGTACTTC.

This chain uses TRBV20-1 with TRBJ2-5; TRBD1 agrees at 8 bases. Germline lookup yields CDR1 DFQATT and CDR2 SNEGSKA (reference sequence). CDR3 length equals 15 residues. V was pared by 0 bases and J by 5 bases, with 8 bases of the junction left unmatched. CDR3 coding DNA: TGCAGTGCTAGAGATGTGCCAGGGGGCCGGGAGACCCAGTACTTC. Amino acid sequence: CSARDVPGGRETQYF.

This clone counts as medium-sized. V usage is TRBV30 and J usage is TRBJ1-3, with 8 nucleotides matching TRBD1. Trimming removed 1 base from V and 4 bases from J; junction bases left unmatched: 0. The CDR3 loop spans 13 amino acids. Germline V gene sequence: CDR1 GTSNPN, CDR2 SVGIG (reference sequence). The CDR3 protein is CAWSGTGGNTIYF. The DNA of the CDR3 is TGTGCCTGGAGTGGGACAGGGGGAAACACCATATATTTT. Looking up the rest from reference TRBV30 and TRBJ1-3 gives the full variable domain: SQTIHQWPATLVQPVGSPLSLECTVEGTSNPNLYWYRQAAGRGLQLLFYSVGIGQISSEVPQNLSASRPQDRQFILSSKKLLLSDSGFYLCAWSGTGGNTIYFGEGSWLTVV.

This clone was found once. The chain links TRBV18 to TRBJ2-3, with D tentatively TRBD1 or TRBD2 (5 bases each). Trimming took off 3 bases at V and 4 bases at J, with 11 bases between the two ends. Germline V gives CDR1 KGHSH, CDR2 LQKENI. This CDR3 is built from 14 residues. CDR3 nucleotide sequence: TGTGCCAGCTCACCGGGACCGAGTGCAGATACGCAGTATTTT. This encodes CASSPGPSADTQYF.

This clone was picked up one time. The rearrangement joins TRBV4-2 to TRBJ2-1, with 8 bases fitting TRBD2. J was trimmed by 8 bases and V by 8 bases; bases with no gene match: 17. This CDR3 spans 16 amino acids. CDR1 and CDR2 from the germline V gene are LGHNA and YNFKEQ. This chain's CDR3 is CASARGRGGAEDEQFF. CDR3 nucleotide sequence: TGTGCCAGCGCCAGAGGTCGGGGGGGGGCTGAGGATGAGCAGTTCTTC.

This clone occurred a few times. This chain links TRBV28 with TRBJ1-3, with D perhaps TRBD1 (5 bases). Germline assignment: CDR1 MDHEN and CDR2 SYDVKM. This CDR3 comprises 18 residues. Trimming shortened V by 6 bases and J by 2 bases, and 23 bases separated the two germline ends. The CDR3 sequence is CASSLCMLTWTTGNTIYF. In nucleotides, the CDR3 is TGTGCCAGCAGCCTTTGCATGTTGACCTGGACAACTGGAAACACCATATATTTT.

By sample share, this clone is medium-sized (0.01 to 0.1%). This chain links TRBV18 with TRBJ2-3, with D uncertain. This CDR3 is built from 12 residues. V dropped 3 bases and J dropped 8 bases, with 9 bases sitting between them. Per germline, CDR1 KGHSH and CDR2 LQKENI. The CDR3 region is CASSPELRTQYF. The DNA for the CDR3 is TGTGCCAGCTCACCGGAGCTTCGTACGCAGTATTTT. The entire variable domain, with the rest obtained from reference TRBV18 and TRBJ2-3, is as follows: NAGVMQNPRHLVRRRGQEARLRCSPMKGHSHVYWYRQLPEEGLKFMVYLQKENIIDESGMPKERFSAEFPKEGPSILRIQQVVRGDSAAYFCASSPELRTQYFGPGTRLTVL.

The genes are TRBV7-3 and TRBJ1-2; 7 nucleotides agree with TRBD1. CDR1 SGHTA and CDR2 FQGTGA come from the germline V gene. V shed 5 bases and J 4 bases; nucleotides not matched to a gene: 7. The CDR3 contains 14 residues. This CDR3 is CASSPTGFGYGYTF. CDR3 sequence (DNA): TGTGCCAGCAGCCCGACAGGGTTCGGCTATGGCTACACCTTC.

V gene TRBV19 combines with J gene TRBJ1-5, with D unresolved. Germline CDR1 is LNHDA and CDR2 is SQIVND (reference sequence). This CDR3 region has 13 residues. Trimming removed 10 bases from V and 3 bases from J, with 13 bases in between. CDR3 residues: CATSQVLNQPQHF. CDR3 bases: TGTGCCACGTCTCAGGTACTCAATCAGCCCCAGCATTTT. Based on the CDR3 plus reference TRBV19 and TRBJ1-5, the full variable domain is DGGITQSPKYLFRKEGQNVTLSCEQNLNHDAMYWYRQDPGQGLRLIYYSQIVNDFQKGDIAEGYSVSREKKESFPLTVTSAQKNPTAFYLCATSQVLNQPQHFGDGTRLSIL.

Worth noting for this clone: The junction does not match germline at one end; this may be a read error. The V call is TRBV5-1, the J call TRBJ2-2, with D possibly TRBD2 on 6 matching bases. The CDR3 length is 15 residues. Germline CDR1 and CDR2: SGHRS and YFSETQ. CDR3 sequence (DNA): TGCGCCATCAGCTTGGCCTTCAGGTCCACCGGGGAGGTGTTTTTT. Its translation is CAISLAFRSTGEVFF.

This clone was detected many times. V usage is TRBV11-2 and J usage is TRBJ2-6; 11 nucleotides align to TRBD2. CDR3 size: 18 residues. Germline CDR1 and CDR2: SGHAT and FQNNGV. After removal of 2 bases from V and 0 bases from J, the junction contained 3 bases not matched to a gene. The CDR3: CASSLTSGGFSGANVLTF. Written as DNA, the CDR3 is TGTGCCAGCAGCTTAACTAGCGGGGGCTTCTCTGGGGCCAACGTCCTGACTTTC.